This T cell receptor beta chain was identified during a study of PD-L1 blockade in urothelial cancer. Sequenced by immunoSEQ multiplex PCR; TCRdb stores in-frame clones only, minus some. The repertoire holds some 80,000 clones, with just under 85% as singletons. CDR3 size: 15 residues. V gave up 8 bases and J gave up 0 bases; unmatched junction bases: 10. CDR1 LNHNV and CDR2 YYDKDF come from the germline V gene (reference sequence). Time point here: pretreatment peripheral blood. Locally advanced or metastatic urothelial carcinoma affected all patients. Specimen: PBMCs, collected around atezolizumab (anti-PD-L1) treatment. The chain has TRBV15 and TRBJ2-7, with 7 nucleotides matching TRBD1. The receptor's source is a middle-aged man with urothelial cancer. CDR3 DNA: TGTGCCACCCGGCTTCAGGGGGACAGCTCCTACGAGCAGTACTTC. Amino acids: CATRLQGDSSYEQYF.